A selection of T cell receptor beta chains follows, all from one sample in a study of T cells in Graves' hyperthyroidism and ophthalmopathy. MiXCR, run by TCRdb on the multiplex PCR reads, gives a single entry per CDR3 protein. The sample shows about 600,000 distinct CDR3 sequences, about 16% of them seen only once. The specimen sequenced was blood. The receptors were sampled from a woman between 35 and 50 years old with Graves' ophthalmopathy. The CDR3 runs from the conserved cysteine through the conserved F or W. The D gene is left open where the match is weak. Expanded clones are given a class, and other clones once, few, many or no size at all.

V gene	clone size	J gene	CDR3 length	D gene	CDR3 protein	CDR3 DNA
TRBV20-1	.	TRBJ2-7	14	.	CSARGGGGAYEQYF	TGCAGTGCTAGAGGCGGAGGGGGTGCCTACGAGCAGTACTTC
TRBV5-5	few	TRBJ2-5	16	.	CASSLVGGRLGETQYF	TGTGCCAGCAGCTTGGTGGGGGGGCGGTTGGGAGAGACCCAGTACTTC
TRBV12-3/TRBV12-4	many	TRBJ2-7	15	.	CASSSLGGYSYEQYF	TGTGCCAGCAGCTCATTAGGAGGATACTCCTACGAGCAGTACTTC
TRBV7-9	.	TRBJ1-6	14	.	CASSPAGNNSPLHF	TGTGCCAGCAGTCCCGCAGGAAATAATTCACCCCTCCACTTT
TRBV19	.	TRBJ1-5	16	TRBD1	CASSISGQGGNQPQHF	TGTGCCAGTAGTATATCGGGACAGGGGGGCAATCAGCCCCAGCATTTT
TRBV2	many	TRBJ1-1	16	TRBD1	CASSLGTGVVRGEAFF	TGTGCCAGCAGTTTGGGGACAGGGGTAGTCCGGGGTGAAGCTTTCTTT
TRBV6-1	many	TRBJ2-5	15	TRBD2	CASSPSAGGPETQYF	TGTGCCAGCAGCCCTTCTGCGGGGGGGCCCGAGACCCAGTACTTC
TRBV12-5	few	TRBJ1-2	15	.	CASGLVTVPNYGYTF	TGTGCTAGTGGTTTGGTGACAGTTCCTAACTATGGCTACACCTTC
TRBV6-5	.	TRBJ2-7	15	TRBD2	CASSHLAGASYEQYF	TGTGCCAGCAGTCACCTAGCGGGAGCTTCCTACGAGCAGTACTTC
TRBV11-2	.	TRBJ1-3	13	.	CASKAHSGNTIYF	TGTGCCAGCAAGGCCCACTCTGGAAACACCATATATTTT
TRBV28	few	TRBJ2-4	13	.	CASSPPGTNIQYF	TGTGCCAGCAGTCCTCCAGGGACAAACATTCAGTACTTC
TRBV18	many	TRBJ1-1	14	.	CASSPPGQSTEAFF	TGTGCCAGCTCACCACCGGGACAATCCACTGAAGCTTTCTTT
TRBV5-1	many	TRBJ2-7	16	.	CASSPQSGPIAYEQYF	TGCGCCAGCAGCCCTCAGTCGGGACCCATTGCCTACGAGCAGTACTTC
TRBV6-2/TRBV6-3	.	TRBJ2-3	13	.	CASRVGAADTQYF	TGTGCCAGCAGGGTGGGCGCCGCAGATACGCAGTATTTT
TRBV15	few	TRBJ1-5	14	TRBD1	CATSRGQGAQPQHF	TGTGCCACCAGCAGAGGACAGGGGGCTCAGCCCCAGCATTTT
TRBV6-1	many	TRBJ2-5	14	.	CASSEHRAPETQYF	TGTGCCAGCAGTGAGCACAGGGCGCCAGAGACCCAGTACTTC
TRBV12-3/TRBV12-4	many	TRBJ2-2	18	.	CASSFGWRGTSNTGELFF	TGTGCCAGCAGCTTCGGATGGAGAGGGACATCGAACACCGGGGAGCTGTTTTTT
TRBV18	.	TRBJ1-2	16	.	CASSRTPQRGDYGYTF	TGTGCCAGCTCACGAACCCCCCAAAGAGGTGACTATGGCTACACCTTC
TRBV28	many	TRBJ1-1	14	.	CASTGSVMNTEAFF	TGTGCCAGCACTGGCAGCGTGATGAACACTGAAGCTTTCTTT
TRBV11-2	many	TRBJ2-1	15	.	CASSFSTGPVHEQFF	TGTGCCAGCAGCTTCAGTACAGGGCCGGTACATGAGCAGTTCTTC
TRBV6-1	many	TRBJ1-1	14	.	CASSEAQDPTEAFF	TGTGCCAGCAGTGAAGCCCAGGACCCCACAGAAGCTTTCTTT
TRBV29-1	many	TRBJ1-2	11	.	CSVDVGYGYTF	TGCAGCGTTGACGTGGGCTATGGCTACACCTTC
TRBV28	many	TRBJ2-3	15	.	CASSLPLGYTDTQYF	TGTGCCAGCAGCCTACCACTAGGATATACAGATACGCAGTATTTT
TRBV5-1	.	TRBJ1-6	14	.	CASSRDPYNSPLHF	TGCGCCAGCAGCCGGGACCCCTATAATTCACCCCTCCACTTT
TRBV6-5	.	TRBJ1-4	13	.	CASSWGGREKLFF	TGTGCCAGCAGTTGGGGGGGGCGAGAAAAACTGTTTTTT
TRBV30	many	TRBJ1-1	14	TRBD1	CAWLRAGGFSEAFF	TGTGCCTGGTTGAGGGCAGGGGGCTTCTCTGAAGCTTTCTTT
TRBV20-1	many	TRBJ2-7	12	.	CSASASSYEQYF	TGCAGTGCTAGCGCCAGCTCCTACGAGCAGTACTTC
TRBV19	.	TRBJ2-7	14	TRBD2	CASSQNSGSYEQYF	TGTGCCAGTAGCCAAAATAGCGGGAGCTACGAGCAGTACTTC
TRBV27	.	TRBJ2-7	13	.	CASSLSPRYEQYF	TGTGCCAGCAGTTTAAGTCCGAGATACGAGCAGTACTTC
TRBV7-2	many	TRBJ2-1	14	.	CASSPPPEGNEQFF	TGTGCCAGCAGCCCTCCCCCCGAAGGCAATGAGCAGTTCTTC
TRBV20-1	.	TRBJ2-7	12	.	CSARTRGYEQYF	TGCAGTGCCCGGACTCGAGGTTACGAGCAGTACTTC
TRBV11-2	many	TRBJ1-6	14	.	CASSGGPADSPLHF	TGTGCCAGCAGCGGGGGCCCGGCAGATTCACCCCTCCACTTT
TRBV2	many	TRBJ2-7	16	.	CASSDKGPLSSYEQYF	TGTGCCAGCAGTGACAAGGGGCCCTTGAGCTCCTACGAGCAGTACTTC
TRBV2	many	TRBJ2-1	15	TRBD2	CASSEGSGGGNEQFF	TGTGCCAGCAGTGAAGGAAGCGGGGGGGGGAATGAGCAGTTCTTC
TRBV11-2	many	TRBJ2-7	16	.	CASSLDASSHSYEQYF	TGTGCCAGCAGCTTAGATGCTAGCTCCCACTCCTACGAGCAGTACTTC
TRBV5-1	few	TRBJ2-3	16	TRBD1	CASSHLGQGATDTRYF	TGCGCCAGCAGCCATCTTGGGCAGGGGGCGACAGATACGCGGTATTTT
TRBV7-8	.	TRBJ1-6	17	.	CASSSILQGPGDSPLHF	TGTGCCAGCAGCTCCATACTACAGGGTCCGGGTGATTCACCCCTCCACTTT
TRBV10-1	.	TRBJ2-1	13	.	CASSRREKGEQFF	TGCGCCAGCAGTCGTCGGGAGAAGGGAGAGCAGTTCTTC
TRBV6-1	.	TRBJ1-2	12	.	CASRTPGYGYTF	TGTGCCAGCAGGACTCCTGGGTATGGCTACACCTTC
TRBV6-1	few	TRBJ1-1	12	TRBD1	CASGPGGTEAFF	TGTGCCAGCGGGCCAGGGGGCACTGAAGCTTTCTTT
TRBV4-1	few	TRBJ1-4	13	.	CASSQTRGEKLFF	TGCGCCAGCAGCCAAACGAGGGGGGAAAAACTGTTTTTT
TRBV28	.	TRBJ1-1	15	.	CASSLQGLPRPEAFF	TGTGCCAGCAGTTTACAGGGGTTGCCCCGACCTGAAGCTTTCTTT
TRBV6-5	.	TRBJ2-3	17	TRBD2	CASSYSGLAGVYDTQYF	TGTGCCAGCAGTTATTCCGGACTAGCGGGGGTTTATGATACGCAGTATTTT